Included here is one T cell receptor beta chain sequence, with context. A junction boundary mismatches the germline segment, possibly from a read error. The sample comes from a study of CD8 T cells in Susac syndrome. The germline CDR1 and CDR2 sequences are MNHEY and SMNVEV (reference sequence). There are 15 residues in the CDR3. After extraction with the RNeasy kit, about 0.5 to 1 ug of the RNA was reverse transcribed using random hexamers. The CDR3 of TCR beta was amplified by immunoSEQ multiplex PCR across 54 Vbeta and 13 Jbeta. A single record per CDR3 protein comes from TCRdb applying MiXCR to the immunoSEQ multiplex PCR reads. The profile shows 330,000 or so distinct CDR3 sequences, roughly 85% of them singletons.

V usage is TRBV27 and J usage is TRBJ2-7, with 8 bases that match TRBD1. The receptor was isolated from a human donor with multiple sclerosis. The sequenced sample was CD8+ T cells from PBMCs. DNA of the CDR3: TGCGCCAGCAGTACAACCCGGGACAGGCACTACGAGCAGTACTTC. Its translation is CASSTTRDRHYEQYF.